This paragraph reports one T cell receptor beta chain. The antigen is undetermined. 13 Jbeta primers and 60 Vbeta primers were used for the PCR. The table came from immunoSEQ multiplex PCR; TCRdb's copy has only in-frame clones and leaves some out. The table shows approximately 260,000 clones, with around four fifths occurring only once. The data belong to a study of cytomegalovirus exposure and HLA in healthy donors. V was pared by 0 bases and J by 3 bases, with 36 bases between. The CDR3 runs 23 residues. Findings and caveats of the study: Prediction of most subjects' HLA-A and HLA-B alleles by TCR beta sequences was reportedly accurate. Altogether, around 160 TCR beta chains were recorded as cytomegalovirus-associated.

The origin of this receptor is a woman aged 40 to 49 in good health and CMV-seropositive. The sample was PBMCs. This chain uses TRBV23-1 with TRBJ2-7; D is perhaps TRBD2 (6 bases). TRBV23-1 is an open reading frame, and its role is uncertain. CDR3 sequence (DNA): TGCGCCAGCAGTCAATCGGGTTGGGCAGGAGGATTCCGGCCCCCCCCCGGGGGCTACGAGCAGTACTTC. It encodes CASSQSGWAGGFRPPPGGYEQYF.